These T cell receptor beta chains were read from a single sample in a study of regulatory T cells in long-lasting Graves disease. TCRdb processed the multiplex PCR reads anew with MiXCR; each CDR3 protein has one entry. Of more than 400,000 distinct CDR3 sequences listed, 16% are singletons. These data also featured in a second study, about T cells in Graves' hyperthyroidism and ophthalmopathy.

The starting material was peripheral blood mononuclear cells (PBMCs), obtained at new diagnosis, from a patient treated with antithyroid drugs. The receptors derive from a man in his forties with Graves disease. The CDR3 runs from the conserved cysteine through the conserved F or W. Fields, in order: V gene, J gene, clone size, CDR3 protein. A clone size is listed for some rows: how often the clone was seen (once, few, many), or a class if it is expanded.

v_call: TRBV19
j_call: TRBJ1-5
clone_size: few
cdr3_aa: CASSNEKDQPQHF

v_call: TRBV5-1
j_call: TRBJ2-1
clone_size: many
cdr3_aa: CASSPNNNEQFF

v_call: TRBV11-2
j_call: TRBJ2-4
clone_size: few
cdr3_aa: CASSLGARGQNIQYF

v_call: TRBV28
j_call: TRBJ2-1
clone_size: many
cdr3_aa: CASKGGGVGYNEQFF

v_call: TRBV2
j_call: TRBJ1-1
clone_size: many
cdr3_aa: CASSPRTGRSEAFF

v_call: TRBV20-1
j_call: TRBJ2-1
clone_size: many
cdr3_aa: CSALRGPQNEQFF

v_call: TRBV19
j_call: TRBJ1-1
clone_size: few
cdr3_aa: CATQTGLTEAFF

v_call: TRBV27
j_call: TRBJ2-7
clone_size: many
cdr3_aa: CASRWSSGETYEQYF

v_call: TRBV2
j_call: TRBJ1-5
clone_size: many
cdr3_aa: CASSEATGGNQPQHF

v_call: TRBV4-1
j_call: TRBJ2-4
clone_size: .
cdr3_aa: CASSPIRTRGKNIQYF

v_call: TRBV7-9
j_call: TRBJ2-7
clone_size: .
cdr3_aa: CASSAAMGRNVYEQYF

v_call: TRBV3-1
j_call: TRBJ2-7
clone_size: .
cdr3_aa: CASSQIGQREQYF

v_call: TRBV27
j_call: TRBJ2-6
clone_size: .
cdr3_aa: CASTLTTAPIDVSGANVLTF

v_call: TRBV15
j_call: TRBJ1-5
clone_size: few
cdr3_aa: CATSSQGTHQPQHF

v_call: TRBV19
j_call: TRBJ2-1
clone_size: .
cdr3_aa: CASRLAGVVYEQFF

v_call: TRBV3-1
j_call: TRBJ2-1
clone_size: .
cdr3_aa: CASSWVGLAGFDEQFF

v_call: TRBV24-1
j_call: TRBJ2-7
clone_size: .
cdr3_aa: CATSDATASSPYEQYF

v_call: TRBV27
j_call: TRBJ1-1
clone_size: many
cdr3_aa: CASSRGHASNTEAFF

v_call: TRBV28
j_call: TRBJ1-2
clone_size: many
cdr3_aa: CASSPGNRAKGYTF